The 26 T cell receptor beta chains in this list originate from one sample, sequenced in a study of identifying expanded T cells in peripheral blood. Clones were read by immunoSEQ multiplex PCR, and TCRdb kept only the in-frame ones, dropping some. The repertoire holds 110,000 or so clones, roughly nine tenths seen once, with around 8.3% in the top ten. The specimen sequenced was blood. The receptors stem from a person aged 18 to 70 in good health.

This rearrangement joins TRBV6-5 to TRBJ1-1, with D unresolved. V gave up 2 bases and J gave up 4 bases, with 8 bases separating them. Germline CDR1 is MNHEY and CDR2 is SVGAGI. The CDR3 consists of 13 residues. The CDR3 reads CASSYLQRTEAFF. The CDR3, as DNA: TGTGCCAGCAGTTACCTACAGCGCACTGAAGCTTTCTTT.

This chain uses TRBV2 with TRBJ2-2; a weak D match, TRBD1 (5 bases). This CDR3 is built from 12 residues. Trimming took 4 bases from V and 6 from J, leaving 6 bases between them. CDR1 is SNHLY, CDR2 FYNNEI, per germline. The CDR3 protein is CASSGQSGELFF. Written as DNA, the CDR3 is TGTGCCAGCAGTGGACAGTCCGGGGAGCTGTTTTTT.

The chain combines TRBV5-6 with TRBJ2-7, with D unclear. This CDR3 is built from 14 residues. CDR1 and CDR2 (germline): SGHDT, YYEEEE. The V end lost 1 base, the J end lost 4 bases, and 12 bases lay between the germline ends. The CDR3 sequence is CASSLLGRRYEQYF. CDR3 DNA sequence: TGTGCCAGCAGCTTGTTAGGGCGGCGATACGAGCAGTACTTC.

This clone was counted a single time. The rearrangement links TRBV6-5 to TRBJ1-1; no firm D call. CDR3 length: 14 residues. V was clipped by 6 bases and J by 4 bases, with 15 bases between them. In germline, CDR1 is MNHEY, CDR2 SVGAGI. The CDR3 nucleotides are TGTGCCAGCAGCCCCCAGGTGAGCCCCACTGAAGCTTTCTTT. Encoded protein: CASSPQVSPTEAFF.

This clone came up once. The chain has TRBV27 and TRBJ2-5; D remains ambiguous. Trimming took 3 bases from V and 1 from J, leaving 9 bases between them. This CDR3 contains 14 residues. Germline loops: CDR1 MNHEY, CDR2 SMNVEV (reference sequence). This CDR3 is CASSFQDTQETQYF. CDR3 DNA sequence: TGTGCCAGCAGTTTCCAAGACACCCAAGAGACCCAGTACTTC.

The J gene is TRBJ1-6, the V gene TRBV30; no clear D gene. The V gene lost 4 bases and the J gene lost 8 bases, with 12 bases spanning the gap. From germline, CDR1 is GTSNPN and CDR2 SVGIG (reference sequence). The CDR3 extends over 13 amino acids. The DNA for the CDR3 is TGTGCCTGGACTCGTTCGTCGGATTCACCCCTCCACTTT. Amino acids: CAWTRSSDSPLHF.

The chain couples TRBV30 to TRBJ1-2, with a tentative D call TRBD1 (6 bases). Germline loops: CDR1 GTSNPN, CDR2 SVGIG (reference sequence). The V end lost 0 bases, the J end lost 1 base, and 15 bases lay between the germline ends. There are 16 residues in the CDR3. CDR3 in DNA: TGTGCCTGGAGTGTACAGGGTTCCTCTCTTAACTATGGCTACACCTTC. Translation: CAWSVQGSSLNYGYTF.

The V call is TRBV4-1, the J call TRBJ1-1; D remains unclear. This CDR3 is 16 amino acids long. CDR1 is MGHRA and CDR2 is YSYEKL in the germline V gene. With 1 base removed from V and 1 base from J, the gap between germline ends came to 13 bases. Written as DNA, the CDR3 is TGCGCCAGCAGCCAAGTTCTGCGGGGTCGGAACACTGAAGCTTTCTTT. It yields the protein CASSQVLRGRNTEAFF.

This CDR3 is CASSPHRCYTF. As DNA, the CDR3 is TGTGCCAGCAGCCCGCATAGGTGCTACACCTTC. This chain links TRBV6-5 with TRBJ1-2; D is unclear. Trimming shortened V by 6 bases and J by 9 bases, and 11 bases separated the two germline ends. Germline V gene sequence: CDR1 MNHEY, CDR2 SVGAGI. The CDR3 totals 11 residues.

This rearrangement joins TRBV7-2 to TRBJ2-7; 13 nucleotides match TRBD2. The CDR3 is made up of 18 amino acids. The ends lost 2 bases at V and 0 bases at J; junction bases unmatched: 7. Per the germline V gene, CDR1 is SGHTA and CDR2 is FQGNSA. The CDR3 DNA is TGTGCCAGCAGCTTACCGGGACTAGCGGGATATAGCTCCTACGAGCAGTACTTC. Its protein is CASSLPGLAGYSSYEQYF.

This chain uses TRBV7-6 with TRBJ2-1, with D tentatively TRBD2 (6 bases). Germline CDR1 reads SGHVS; CDR2 reads FNYEAQ. V lost 6 bases to trimming and J lost 4 bases, with 19 bases between them. CDR3 length: 16 residues. Written as DNA, the CDR3 is TGTGCCAGCAGACTAAAGCCTGACGGGGGATACAATGAGCAGTTCTTC. This sequence encodes CASRLKPDGGYNEQFF.

This clone was recorded a few times. The chain joins TRBV18 to TRBJ2-3, with a possible D match to TRBD2 (5 bases). The germline V and J ends were trimmed by 2 bases and 6 bases, with 12 bases remaining between them. Germline V CDR1 and CDR2: KGHSH, LQKENI. The CDR3 is 14 amino acids. The DNA of the CDR3 is TGTGCCAGCTCACCAGGAGCTAGCCGTGATACGCAGTATTTT. Its translation: CASSPGASRDTQYF.

The chain is built from TRBV7-2 and TRBJ2-5; the D is unclear. CDR1 is SGHTA and CDR2 is FQGNSA in the germline V gene. The V and J ends lost 6 bases and 1 base respectively, with 3 bases between them. The CDR3 runs to 11 residues. CDR3 amino acids: CASSLQETQYF. CDR3 nucleotide sequence: TGTGCCAGCAGTCTCCAAGAGACCCAGTACTTC.

This chain joins TRBV6-1 and TRBJ2-7; 14 nucleotides match TRBD2. The CDR3 sequence is 16 residues long. V was clipped by 4 bases and J by 4 bases; unmatched bases: 6. CDR1 MNHNS and CDR2 SASEGT come from the germline V gene. CDR3 sequence (DNA): TGTGCCAGCAGTGCTGGGACTAGCGGGGGCGGTTACGAGCAGTACTTC. Translation: CASSAGTSGGGYEQYF.

The V gene is TRBV18, the J gene TRBJ1-5; D not resolved. The CDR3 is 14 residues long. Germline assignment: CDR1 KGHSH and CDR2 LQKENI. Trimming shortened V by 2 bases and J by 2 bases, and 7 bases separated the two germline ends. The CDR3 region is CASSPGIGNQPQHF. The CDR3 DNA follows: TGTGCCAGCTCACCAGGGATAGGCAATCAGCCCCAGCATTTT.

This chain links TRBV4-2 with TRBJ1-5; D unresolved. Trimming took 1 base from V and 5 from J, leaving 6 bases between them. In germline, CDR1 is LGHNA, CDR2 YNFKEQ. This CDR3 is 13 amino acids long. CDR3 coding DNA: TGTGCCAGCAGCCAAGTTTTAGATCAGCCCCAGCATTTT. It codes for CASSQVLDQPQHF.

The V and J genes are TRBV19 and TRBJ1-5; 7 bases are a match to TRBD1. The J segment lost 7 bases and the V segment lost 3 bases, leaving 3 bases of the junction unmatched. CDR1 and CDR2 (germline): LNHDA, SQIVND (reference sequence). The CDR3 covers 13 residues. The CDR3 bases are TGTGCCAGTAGTATCGAGGACAGGCAGCCCCAGCATTTT. Encoded protein: CASSIEDRQPQHF.

This clone occurred once. This chain joins TRBV11-3 and TRBJ1-1; D might be TRBD1 (5 bases). The V gene's germline CDR1 is SGHNT and CDR2 YENEEA. There are 12 residues in the CDR3. The V gene lost 0 bases and the J gene lost 9 bases, with 8 bases spanning the gap. This chain's CDR3 is CASSLDGGKAFF. CDR3 in DNA: TGTGCCAGCAGCTTAGATGGGGGGAAAGCTTTCTTT.

The rearrangement joins TRBV30 to TRBJ1-6, with D perhaps matching TRBD1 (6 bases). Germline V gene lookup returns CDR1 GTSNPN and CDR2 SVGIG (reference sequence). Trimming removed 1 base at V and 14 bases at J, with 15 bases between. CDR3 length: 13 residues. The DNA for the CDR3 is TGTGCCTGGAGTGGACAGGACGTGGGGGCCCTCCACTTT. It translates to CAWSGQDVGALHF.

The rearrangement joins TRBV28 to TRBJ2-5, with D possibly called TRBD1 or TRBD2 (7 bases each). The germline V gene encodes CDR1 MDHEN and CDR2 SYDVKM. Trimming pared 2 bases from V and 5 bases from J, leaving 12 bases between. The CDR3 spans 14 residues. The CDR3 region is CASSLAGGVETQYF. The CDR3 DNA reads as TGTGCCAGCAGTTTAGCAGGGGGGGTGGAGACCCAGTACTTC.

The rearrangement uses TRBV7-2 and TRBJ2-2; TRBD2 matches at 8 bases. With 3 bases clipped from V and 7 bases from J, the junction kept 10 bases outside the gene matches. This CDR3 has 16 amino acids. Per germline, CDR1 SGHTA and CDR2 FQGNSA. The CDR3 bases are TGTGCCAGCAGCTTTCTGGGACTAGGGATTGGCGGGGAGCTGTTTTTT. Translated, it gives CASSFLGLGIGGELFF. The whole variable domain, remainder taken from reference TRBV7-2 and TRBJ2-2, is GAGVSQSPSNKVTEKGKDVELRCDPISGHTALYWYRQSLGQGLEFLIYFQGNSAPDKSGLPSDRFSAERTGGSVSTLTIQRTQQEDSAVYLCASSFLGLGIGGELFFGEGSRLTVL.

J is TRBJ1-1 and V is TRBV11-1; 10 bases are shared with TRBD1. This CDR3 is built from 16 residues. Germline-derived CDR1 and CDR2 are SGHAT and FQDESV (reference sequence). J lost 3 bases, V lost 5 bases, and 9 bases had no gene match. DNA for the CDR3: TGTGCCAGCAGCGCAAGGGACAGGGGAAAAGACACTGAAGCTTTCTTT. Translating gives CASSARDRGKDTEAFF.

The sample holds one count of this clone. This chain joins TRBV6-4 and TRBJ2-3, with D possibly being TRBD1 (5 bases). Per the germline V gene, CDR1 is MRHNA and CDR2 is SNTAGT. The V gene lost 3 bases and the J gene lost 0 bases, with 7 bases spanning the gap. This CDR3 is built from 14 residues. This chain's CDR3 is CASSETGSTDTQYF. The CDR3 DNA reads TGTGCCAGCAGTGAAACAGGTAGCACAGATACGCAGTATTTT.

The rearrangement links TRBV2 to TRBJ1-3; D not certain. This CDR3 has 15 residues. Germline CDR1 SNHLY, CDR2 FYNNEI. Trimming left V 3 bases short and J 0 bases short, with 9 bases between. CDR3 sequence (DNA): TGTGCCAGCAGTGATCGGGCGGACTCTGGAAACACCATATATTTT. Translating it yields CASSDRADSGNTIYF.

The chain employs TRBV6-1 and TRBJ2-7, with no clear D. The ends were cut back, 11 bases at V and 7 bases at J, with 6 bases in the middle. Germline CDR1 reads MNHNS; CDR2 reads SASEGT. This CDR3 contains 8 residues. Here the CDR3 DNA reads TGTGCCGGTGGGGAGCAGTACTTC. This encodes CAGGEQYF.

This clone appeared many times. The gene calls are TRBV25-1 and TRBJ2-3, with D uncertain. Germline V gene data show CDR1 as MGHDK and CDR2 as SYGVNS. CDR3 size: 11 residues. Trimming shortened V by 3 bases and J by 12 bases, and 10 bases separated the two germline ends. The CDR3 DNA reads TGTGCCAGCAGTGATTCTGTGGTACAGTATTTT. It codes for CASSDSVVQYF.